This T cell receptor (beta chain) was captured by sequencing in a study of resident and recirculating memory T cells in vitiligo (dated 2018 in TCRdb). In the study overall: The study took epidermis from shave biopsies of two lesional and two nonlesional sites, plus PBMCs, from each of 3 stable vitiligo patients for TCR beta sequencing. Without cell sorting, samples were homogenized immediately before genomic DNA was extracted using the Qiagen DNeasy Blood & Tissue Kit. The human TCR beta sequencing was designed to test whether specific clones found in lesional vitiligo skin differed from the clones found in nonlesional skin and in blood.

From the germline V gene, CDR1 is SGDLS and CDR2 is YYNGEE. Trimming takes 0 bases from V and 0 bases from J, and the germline ends sit 13 bases apart. Taken from cysteine to phenylalanine, the CDR3 has 17 residues. Only the CDR3 region is kept as DNA, spanning 51 bases read in frame from base 1. For this clone: The specificity of this receptor is unknown. No base quality values were provided; no much bigger clone lies one nucleotide off.

Vitiligo was considered stable when no change in lesions had been observed over the previous 6 months. To qualify as stable, patients additionally needed to show no confetti depigmentation, which is a clinical sign of active vitiligo. Any patient who had received treatment in the previous three months was excluded. PBMCs were isolated from heparinized blood by Ficoll density gradient centrifugation and were subsequently flash-frozen. The immunoSEQ hsTCRB kit was used to amplify TCR beta chains from genomic DNA. The immunoSEQ service ran the sequencing of the TCR beta libraries on an Illumina MiSeq instrument. Regarding the original processing steps: Analysis of the repertoire data was performed with the immunoSEQ Analyzer. The table comes from immuneACCESS by way of TCRdb, which keeps in-frame sequences with V and J called. Part of the clones is missing from these tables; in studies checked, under half for an unresolved V gene and the rest for unknown reasons. V, J and clone size derive from that table, while D and trimming were established from the DNA sequence. The sample table shows some 70,000 clones, and just over 90% are seen once. 4% to 5.5% of the sample is held by the ten biggest clonotypes.

The research as a whole found: No unique dominant TCR clone was detected, and clonality varied among vitiligo lesions. Working out how much the T cell clones identified in the vitiligo lesions and the human Trm versus Tcm pools each contribute will require future mechanistic studies. TCR sequences were not shared across biopsy sites or across patients, which suggests that different T cell clones infiltrate different lesions, a pattern described as private specificity. Overlap and correlation analysis showed no significant repertoire overlap between biopsies except for each lesion with itself, even within a single patient.

Here the chain combines TRBV9 and TRBJ2-1, and the D gene may be TRBD2, 5 bases matching. Sequenced input: blood. This receptor was identified in a male donor with vitiligo. The CDR3 sequence is CASSVAVDTSSYNEQFF. The DNA sequence is TGTGCCAGCAGCGTAGCTGTTGACACTAGCTCCTACAATGAGCAGTTCTTC.